This T cell receptor beta chain was found in a study of blood T cell repertoires in COVID-19. Background on the study: Sample material is recorded as cDNA or gDNA derived from T cells, B-cell-depleted T cells, or PBMCs.

TCRdb keeps only in-frame clones here, not all; method: immunoSEQ multiplex PCR. The sample lists about 55,000 clones; roughly 80% were seen once. The germline V gene encodes CDR1 KGHDR and CDR2 SFDVKD. With 0 bases clipped from V and 4 bases from J, the junction kept 10 bases outside the gene matches. This CDR3 has 19 amino acids. The sample consisted of peripheral blood. The TCR was taken from a human donor in a cohort sampled during active or convalescent COVID-19. This chain joins TRBV24-1 and TRBJ2-3; TRBD1 agrees at 12 bases. In DNA, the CDR3 is TGTGCCACCAGTGATTTGGTGTTGGTCGGGACAGGGGGCCCAGATACGCAGTATTTT. Translation: CATSDLVLVGTGGPDTQYF.